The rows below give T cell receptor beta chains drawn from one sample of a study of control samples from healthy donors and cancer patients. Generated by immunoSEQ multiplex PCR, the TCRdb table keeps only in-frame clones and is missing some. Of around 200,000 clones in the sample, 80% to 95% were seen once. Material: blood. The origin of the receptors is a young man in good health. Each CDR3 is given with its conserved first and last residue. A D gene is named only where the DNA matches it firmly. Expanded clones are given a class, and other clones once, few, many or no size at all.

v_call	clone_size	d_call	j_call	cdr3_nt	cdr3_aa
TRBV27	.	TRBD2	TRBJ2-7	TGTGCCAGCAGGACTTCAGCGGGGTCCTCCTACGAGCAGTACTTC	CASRTSAGSSYEQYF
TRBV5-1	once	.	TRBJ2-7	TGCGCCAGCAGTCGGATGACTGAGGGCGACGAGCAGTACTTC	CASSRMTEGDEQYF
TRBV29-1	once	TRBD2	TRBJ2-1	TGCAGCGTTGTGGCAAGCGGGGTTCCTAATGAGCAGTTCTTC	CSVVASGVPNEQFF
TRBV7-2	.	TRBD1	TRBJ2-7	TGTGCCAGCAGCCCAGTCCCGGGACAGGCAAGGTCCTACTACGAGCAGTACTTC	CASSPVPGQARSYYEQYF
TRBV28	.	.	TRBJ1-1	TGTGCCAGCAGTTCCGGACCGGCCATGAACACTGAAGCTTTCTTT	CASSSGPAMNTEAFF
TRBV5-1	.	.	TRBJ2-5	TGCGCCAGCAGCTTGGGGGGCGAGGAGACCCAGTACTTC	CASSLGGEETQYF
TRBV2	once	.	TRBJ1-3	TGTGCCAGCTTAGGTTGGGATCAAGGAAACACCATATATTTT	CASLGWDQGNTIYF
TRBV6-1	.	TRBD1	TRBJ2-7	TGTGCCAGCAGTGATCGTGCCCGGGACAGGGAGTTCTACGAGCAGTACTTC	CASSDRARDREFYEQYF
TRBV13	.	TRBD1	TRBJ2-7	TGTGCCAGCAGTTCGAGGGACAGGGGGCCCGAGCAGTACTTC	CASSSRDRGPEQYF
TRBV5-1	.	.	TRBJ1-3	TGCGCCAGCAGCTTAACGGGGGGCGAGCTCGGAAACACCATATATTTT	CASSLTGGELGNTIYF
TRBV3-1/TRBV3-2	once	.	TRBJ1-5	TGTGCCAGCAGTCCTGGAGGGGCCAGCAATCAGCCCCAGCATTTT	CASSPGGASNQPQHF
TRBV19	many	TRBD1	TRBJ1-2	TGTGCCAGTAGTCCAGGGACAGCGACTAACTATGGCTACACCTTC	CASSPGTATNYGYTF
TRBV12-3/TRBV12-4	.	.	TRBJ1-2	TGTGCCAGCAGCCCAGGCGGAAATGGCTACACCTTC	CASSPGGNGYTF
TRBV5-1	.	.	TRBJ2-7	TGCGCCAGCAGCTTGGGAGCCTACGAGCAGTACTTC	CASSLGAYEQYF
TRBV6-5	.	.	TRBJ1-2	TGTGCCAGCAGTTACTCATCCGGGGCTAACTATGGCTACACCTTC	CASSYSSGANYGYTF
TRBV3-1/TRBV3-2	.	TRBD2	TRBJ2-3	TGTGCCAGCAGGGCGGGACTAGCAGATACGCAGTATTTT	CASRAGLADTQYF
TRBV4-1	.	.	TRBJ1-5	TGCGCCAGCAGCCCGGGAGTACAAATGGGGCCCCAGCATTTT	CASSPGVQMGPQHF
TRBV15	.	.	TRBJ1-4	TGTGCCACCAGCAAACTGCAGGAGCAGGAAAAACTGTTTTTT	CATSKLQEQEKLFF
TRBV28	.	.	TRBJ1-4	TGTGCCAGCAGTCCGACCCCGGGTTCAATGATGGAACTGTTTTTT	CASSPTPGSMMELFF
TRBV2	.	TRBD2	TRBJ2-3	TGTGCCAGCAGCGAGCGGGGGCCCAGCACAGATACGCAGTATTTT	CASSERGPSTDTQYF
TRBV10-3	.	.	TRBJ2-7	TGTGCCATCAGTGAGTCGAACCTGGCAGCCTCCTACGAGCAGTACTTC	CAISESNLAASYEQYF
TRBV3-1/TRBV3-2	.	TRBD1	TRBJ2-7	TGTGCCAGCAGCCGAACAGGGGACAGCTCCTACGAGCAGTACTTC	CASSRTGDSSYEQYF
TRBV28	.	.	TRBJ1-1	TGTGCCAGCAGTAGGGCCCAGCACAGGGACGAAGCTTTCTTT	CASSRAQHRDEAFF
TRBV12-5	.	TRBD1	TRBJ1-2	TGTGCTAGTGGTTTGCTACCGGGACAGTTACTGTATGGCTACACCTTC	CASGLLPGQLLYGYTF
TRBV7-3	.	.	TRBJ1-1	TGTGCCAGCAGCGCGCAGGTGACCACTGAAGCTTTCTTT	CASSAQVTTEAFF
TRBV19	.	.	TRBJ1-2	TGTGCCAGTAGTGTCGTGCCCAGGGGAGGCGGCTACACCTTC	CASSVVPRGGGYTF
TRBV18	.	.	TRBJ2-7	TGTGCCAGCTCACCACCGGGTGGGCCCTACGAGCAGTACTTC	CASSPPGGPYEQYF
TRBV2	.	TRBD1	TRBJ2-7	TGTGCCAGCAAGGGACAGGGGGCTTTGTACGAGCAGTACTTC	CASKGQGALYEQYF
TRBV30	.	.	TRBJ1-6	TGTGCCTGGCAGACCTCGGGGGGCGCAGAATCACCCCTCCACTTT	CAWQTSGGAESPLHF